This TCR beta chain stems from a study of shared clonotypes between healthy human individuals. Across the whole study: Donor ages ranged 18 to 49 years: a couple of women, a few men. The study, taken as a whole, reports: Investigators expected sequencing depth to affect clonotype sharing among donors. Large sequencing depth failed to make sorted-subset sequencing complete, rarefaction showed.

Using immunoSEQ multiplex PCR, the repertoire was profiled, and TCRdb retains in-frame clones only, with some absent. The data hold 110,000 or so clones, with around 65% observed a single time. In germline, CDR1 is MDHEN, CDR2 SYDVKM. This CDR3 has 17 amino acids. Trimming pared 0 bases from V and 2 bases from J, leaving 14 bases between. Of note for this clone: Its target is not known.

The rearrangement links TRBV28 to TRBJ1-5, with D unclear. The sequenced sample was memory CD8+ T cells sorted from blood. Indicated subset: CD45RO+ cells pooled with CCR7-negative TemRA cells. This TCR was sampled from a woman aged 30 to 39 in good health. CDR3 region: CASSLWYSSTGNQPQHF. For the CDR3, the DNA is TGTGCCAGCAGTTTATGGTACTCCTCAACGGGCAATCAGCCCCAGCATTTT.